The clone carrying this TCR beta chain was counted a few times. The antigen remains unidentified. CDR1 and CDR2 (germline): SGHKS, YYEKEE (reference sequence). Unmatched junction bases numbered 13, after V lost 7 bases and J lost 7 bases. The CDR3 runs to 16 residues. Study results and limitations: Tumor memory CD4+ T cell TCR gene usage clustered with blood and lymph node memory CD4+ cells and lymph node naive CD4+ cells.

MiXCR, run by TCRdb on the 5' RACE reads, gives a single entry per CDR3 protein. The table lists approximately 7,900 distinct CDR3 sequences, approximately 67% of them singletons, with 3.5% to 5.5% in the top ten. The sequenced sample consisted of tumor-infiltrating naive CD4+ T cells sorted from the breast tumor. Subset in this sample: naive CD4+ T cells, CD4+CD45RA+CD25-. The sequence came from a female donor with breast cancer. The chain combines TRBV5-5 with TRBJ2-1, with 11 bases matching TRBD2. In nucleotides, the CDR3 is TGTGCCAGCGGACCTACTAGCGGGAGTACTCGTAATGAGCAGTTCTTC. It specifies CASGPTSGSTRNEQFF.